The rows below give T cell receptor beta chains drawn from one sample of a study of patients and donors after allogeneic stem cell transplantation. TCRdb passed the RT-PCR reads through MiXCR, listing each CDR3 protein once. Here the sample spans about a million distinct CDR3 sequences, about a sixth being singletons. Sequencing was performed on blood, either unsorted or a sorted T cell fraction (not recorded which). These receptors all come from a human donor who was either an allogeneic HSCT recipient or a stem cell or donor lymphocyte infusion donor (not recorded which). It is not recorded whose cells these are; they may come from a transplant donor. Both conserved end residues are part of each CDR3. The order of the fields is clone size, V gene, D gene, J gene, CDR3 protein, CDR3 DNA. D genes are given only for firm matches. Only some rows state a clone size, as once, few, many or a class for expanded clones.

clone size: -; V gene: TRBV7-9; D gene: -; J gene: TRBJ1-1; CDR3 protein: CASSLRRVAGNTEAFF; CDR3 DNA: TGTGCCAGCAGCTTAAGGCGCGTTGCCGGGAACACTGAAGCTTTCTTT
clone size: few; V gene: TRBV29-1; D gene: -; J gene: TRBJ1-4; CDR3 protein: CSVGKGLSEKLFF; CDR3 DNA: TGCAGCGTTGGAAAGGGGTTGAGTGAAAAACTGTTTTTT
clone size: -; V gene: TRBV20-1; D gene: TRBD1; J gene: TRBJ1-1; CDR3 protein: CSAREPGTENTEAFF; CDR3 DNA: TGCAGTGCTAGGGAACCCGGGACAGAGAACACTGAAGCTTTCTTT
clone size: -; V gene: TRBV6-1; D gene: TRBD1; J gene: TRBJ2-7; CDR3 protein: CASTPRGQGVHEQYF; CDR3 DNA: TGTGCCAGCACCCCCCGGGGACAGGGGGTCCACGAGCAGTACTTC
clone size: few; V gene: TRBV18; D gene: -; J gene: TRBJ2-7; CDR3 protein: CASSPTGSWEQYF; CDR3 DNA: TGTGCCAGCTCACCTACGGGGTCTTGGGAGCAGTACTTC
clone size: -; V gene: TRBV19; D gene: -; J gene: TRBJ2-3; CDR3 protein: CASSILGPISSTDTQYF; CDR3 DNA: TGTGCCAGTAGTATACTAGGGCCTATTTCTAGCACAGATACGCAGTATTTT
clone size: -; V gene: TRBV5-1; D gene: -; J gene: TRBJ2-2; CDR3 protein: CASSLVARVGTGELFF; CDR3 DNA: TGCGCCAGCAGCTTGGTCGCAAGGGTCGGCACCGGGGAGCTGTTTTTT
clone size: few; V gene: TRBV5-1; D gene: TRBD1; J gene: TRBJ1-2; CDR3 protein: CASSYLTGSDGYTF; CDR3 DNA: TGCGCCAGCAGCTACCTGACAGGGTCAGATGGCTACACCTTC
clone size: -; V gene: TRBV19; D gene: -; J gene: TRBJ1-1; CDR3 protein: CATRASLGTEAFF; CDR3 DNA: TGTGCCACTAGGGCTTCATTGGGCACTGAAGCTTTCTTT
clone size: -; V gene: TRBV4-1; D gene: TRBD2; J gene: TRBJ2-3; CDR3 protein: CASSHQLAGGTDTQYF; CDR3 DNA: TGCGCCAGCAGCCACCAACTAGCGGGGGGCACAGATACGCAGTATTTT
clone size: few; V gene: TRBV3-1; D gene: -; J gene: TRBJ2-1; CDR3 protein: CASSQGTRRVNEQFF; CDR3 DNA: TGTGCCAGCAGCCAAGGGACCAGGAGGGTGAATGAGCAGTTCTTC
clone size: -; V gene: TRBV9; D gene: -; J gene: TRBJ1-2; CDR3 protein: CASSVGGETTNYGYTF; CDR3 DNA: TGTGCCAGCAGCGTAGGTGGGGAAACCACGAACTATGGCTACACCTTC
clone size: few; V gene: TRBV7-8; D gene: -; J gene: TRBJ1-2; CDR3 protein: CASSRMLGGYTF; CDR3 DNA: TGTGCCAGCAGCCGGATGTTAGGGGGCTACACCTTC
clone size: few; V gene: TRBV20-1; D gene: -; J gene: TRBJ2-7; CDR3 protein: CSARGATGDPFQSSYEQYF; CDR3 DNA: TGCAGTGCTAGAGGTGCAACCGGTGATCCTTTCCAGAGCTCCTACGAGCAGTACTTC
clone size: -; V gene: TRBV20-1; D gene: -; J gene: TRBJ2-1; CDR3 protein: CSARTDADEQFF; CDR3 DNA: TGCAGTGCCAGGACAGACGCCGATGAGCAGTTCTTC
clone size: -; V gene: TRBV14; D gene: TRBD1; J gene: TRBJ2-7; CDR3 protein: CASSVQGGVEQYF; CDR3 DNA: TGTGCCAGCAGCGTACAGGGGGGTGTCGAGCAGTACTTC
clone size: -; V gene: TRBV9; D gene: TRBD1; J gene: TRBJ1-2; CDR3 protein: CASSVDSGGGYGYTF; CDR3 DNA: TGTGCCAGCAGCGTAGATTCAGGGGGGGGCTATGGCTACACCTTC
clone size: -; V gene: TRBV28; D gene: -; J gene: TRBJ2-7; CDR3 protein: CASSFRDAQYF; CDR3 DNA: TGTGCCAGCAGTTTTCGGGATGCGCAGTACTTC
clone size: few; V gene: TRBV2; D gene: -; J gene: TRBJ1-6; CDR3 protein: CASSRSNSPLHF; CDR3 DNA: TGTGCCAGCAGTCGGAGCAATTCACCCCTCCACTTT
clone size: few; V gene: TRBV4-1; D gene: TRBD2; J gene: TRBJ2-3; CDR3 protein: CASSQDRLAGGITDTQYF; CDR3 DNA: TGCGCCAGCAGCCAAGATCGGCTAGCGGGAGGGATCACAGATACGCAGTATTTT
clone size: few; V gene: TRBV12-3/TRBV12-4; D gene: TRBD2; J gene: TRBJ2-1; CDR3 protein: CASSSLGTRRLNEQFF; CDR3 DNA: TGTGCCAGCAGTTCTTTGGGGACTAGAAGATTAAATGAGCAGTTCTTC
clone size: -; V gene: TRBV29-1; D gene: -; J gene: TRBJ1-1; CDR3 protein: CSVVRRDTEAFF; CDR3 DNA: TGCAGCGTTGTCCGGCGGGACACTGAAGCTTTCTTT
clone size: few; V gene: TRBV6-1; D gene: -; J gene: TRBJ1-1; CDR3 protein: CASSDPSRGGFRAFF; CDR3 DNA: TGTGCCAGCAGTGACCCCTCGCGGGGGGGTTTTCGAGCTTTCTTT
clone size: -; V gene: TRBV7-2; D gene: -; J gene: TRBJ1-2; CDR3 protein: CASSLVRRPTNYGYTF; CDR3 DNA: TGTGCCAGCAGCTTAGTAAGGAGGCCTACTAACTATGGCTACACCTTC
clone size: -; V gene: TRBV20-1; D gene: -; J gene: TRBJ2-1; CDR3 protein: CSARDARMTYNEQFF; CDR3 DNA: TGCAGTGCTAGAGATGCCCGAATGACCTACAATGAGCAGTTCTTC
clone size: -; V gene: TRBV12-3/TRBV12-4; D gene: -; J gene: TRBJ2-5; CDR3 protein: CASSRRTGKETQYF; CDR3 DNA: TGTGCCAGCAGCCGACGGACGGGAAAAGAGACCCAGTACTTC
clone size: -; V gene: TRBV5-8; D gene: -; J gene: TRBJ2-1; CDR3 protein: CASRGLAENEQFF; CDR3 DNA: TGTGCCAGCAGGGGACTGGCAGAGAATGAGCAGTTCTTC